One sample yielded the 15 T cell receptor beta chains listed below, sequenced in a study of chemoradiotherapy in HPV16-positive cancers. Profiled with immunoSEQ multiplex PCR; TCRdb holds only in-frame clones, not every one. Of 25,000 to 35,000 clones in the sample, 70% to 90% were seen once. Sequenced here: blood, sampled from a patient who underwent chemoradiotherapy. The source is a human donor with HPV-associated anogenital cancer.

The genes are TRBV19 and TRBJ1-6; the D is unclear. This CDR3 is 16 amino acids long. V lost 2 bases and J 8 bases, leaving 16 bases between the germline ends. Germline CDR1 is LNHDA and CDR2 is SQIVND (reference sequence). The CDR3 loop reads CASSIQDIGGDSPLHF. CDR3 sequence (DNA): TGTGCCAGTAGTATACAGGATATAGGAGGTGATTCACCCCTCCACTTT.

The chain combines TRBV25-1 with TRBJ1-2; no firm D call. The germline V gene has CDR1 MGHDK and CDR2 SYGVNS. The CDR3 has 16 amino acids. V gave up 2 bases and J gave up 4 bases, with 17 bases separating them. CDR3 sequence: CASSENVEVTVYGYTF. The CDR3 bases are TGTGCCAGCAGTGAAAATGTGGAGGTTACCGTCTATGGCTACACCTTC.

This clone appeared a single time. The CDR3 spells CASSLEWDTGELFF. The CDR3 DNA reads as TGTGCCAGCAGCTTAGAATGGGACACCGGGGAGCTGTTTTTT. V is TRBV7-6 and J is TRBJ2-2; D is unclear. The CDR3 spans 14 residues. The germline V gene encodes CDR1 SGHVS and CDR2 FNYEAQ. Deletions cut 1 base from V and 3 bases from J, with 6 bases between.

This clone was detected only a few times. The chain joins TRBV11-2 to TRBJ1-2, with D possibly being TRBD1 (6 bases). Germline V gene data show CDR1 as SGHAT and CDR2 as FQNNGV. V dropped 3 bases and J dropped 2 bases, with 13 bases sitting between them. This CDR3 is built from 15 residues. The CDR3 here is CASSFIQGWNYGYTF. CDR3 nucleotide sequence: TGTGCCAGCAGCTTTATACAGGGTTGGAACTATGGCTACACCTTC.

The chain uses TRBV7-8 and TRBJ2-1; D unresolved. The CDR3 length is 14 residues. Germline V gene sequence: CDR1 SGHVS, CDR2 FQNEAQ. V lost 3 bases and J 4 bases, leaving 10 bases between the germline ends. The CDR3 sequence: CASSFSTSYNEQFF. The CDR3 bases are TGTGCCAGCAGCTTTTCGACCAGTTACAATGAGCAGTTCTTC.

The chain is built from TRBV7-9 and TRBJ1-2; 11 nucleotides align to TRBD1. The V segment lost 5 bases and the J segment 5 bases; nucleotides outside the gene matches: 7. This CDR3 region has 15 residues. Per germline, CDR1 SEHNR and CDR2 FQNEAQ (reference sequence). CDR3 nucleotide sequence: TGTGCCAGCAGCCCTAGAGGACAGGGGGCTTATGGCTACACCTTC. Protein product: CASSPRGQGAYGYTF.

This rearrangement joins TRBV5-4 to TRBJ2-1; D may be TRBD2 (5 bases). The CDR3 contains 14 residues. Germline values: CDR1 SGHNT, CDR2 YYREEE (reference sequence). Trimming left V 1 base short and J 4 bases short, with 9 bases between. The CDR3 DNA follows: TGTGCCAGCAGCTTGCAGAGCGGTTACAATGAGCAGTTCTTC. Residues: CASSLQSGYNEQFF.

Comments on this clone: Its ends do not fully match the called genes, so a read error is possible. The CDR3 DNA follows: TGCAGCTTTGGGAGGGGGAAAAGAAAAACTGTTTTT. It translates to CSFGRGKRKTVF. J is TRBJ1-4 and V is TRBV29-1; TRBD1 is a possible D gene (6 bases). CDR3 length: 12 amino acids. Germline CDR1 is SQVTM and CDR2 is ANQGSEA.

The genes are TRBV2 and TRBJ2-3, with 7 bases that match TRBD2. The ends lost 4 bases at V and 0 bases at J; junction bases unmatched: 1. The CDR3 is made up of 14 amino acids. Germline CDR1 SNHLY, CDR2 FYNNEI. The CDR3 DNA follows: TGTGCCAGCAGTGGGGGACTAAGCACAGATACGCAGTATTTT. Protein sequence: CASSGGLSTDTQYF.

This chain connects TRBV5-1 to TRBJ2-2, with D unclear. The CDR3 totals 12 residues. Germline CDR1 is SGHRS and CDR2 is YFSETQ. Between the trimmed V and J ends, which lost 2 bases and 5 bases, there was a span of 4 bases. CDR3 nucleotide sequence: TGCGCCAGCAGCTTTCAGACCGGGGAGCTGTTTTTT. This encodes CASSFQTGELFF.

The chain carries TRBV19 and TRBJ2-7; TRBD1 agrees at 9 bases. Germline lookup yields CDR1 LNHDA and CDR2 SQIVND (reference sequence). This CDR3 has 16 amino acids. J gave up 5 bases and V 3 bases, and 11 bases lay outside the gene matches. The CDR3 sequence: CASSITTGGRGNEQYF. The DNA of the CDR3 is TGTGCCAGTAGTATCACTACAGGGGGCCGGGGGAACGAGCAGTACTTC.

The rearrangement uses TRBV5-6 and TRBJ2-7; a possible D gene is TRBD1 (5 bases). This CDR3 has 14 amino acids. CDR1 SGHDT and CDR2 YYEEEE come from the germline V gene. Trimming pared 0 bases from V and 6 bases from J, leaving 13 bases between. The chain's CDR3 is CASSLGQGGSEQYF. The CDR3 DNA reads TGTGCCAGCAGCTTGGGGCAGGGTGGAAGCGAGCAGTACTTC.

J is TRBJ1-2 and V is TRBV6-6, with D perhaps TRBD1 (5 bases). V shed 4 bases and J shed 3 bases, with 9 bases lying between them. CDR1 and CDR2 from the germline V gene are MNHNY and SVGAGI (reference sequence). The CDR3 sequence is 13 residues long. Here the CDR3 DNA reads TGTGCCAGCAGTTCGGGACTTTACTATGGCTACACCTTC. Encoded protein: CASSSGLYYGYTF.

The J gene is TRBJ1-5, the V gene TRBV5-1; 8 bases map to TRBD1. The CDR3 contains 15 residues. The ends lost 0 bases at V and 4 bases at J; junction bases unmatched: 3. From germline, CDR1 is SGHRS and CDR2 YFSETQ. This chain's CDR3 is CASSLAGGQNQPQHF. In DNA, the CDR3 is TGCGCCAGCAGCTTGGCAGGGGGCCAAAATCAGCCCCAGCATTTT.

The chain joins TRBV5-4 to TRBJ1-1, with D possibly TRBD1 on 5 matching bases. This CDR3 comprises 12 residues. Trimming cost V 0 bases and J 5 bases, with 5 bases left between them. Per the germline V gene, CDR1 is SGHNT and CDR2 is YYREEE (reference sequence). The CDR3 DNA reads as TGTGCCAGCAGCTTGGGACAGACTGAAGCTTTCTTT. Residues: CASSLGQTEAFF.